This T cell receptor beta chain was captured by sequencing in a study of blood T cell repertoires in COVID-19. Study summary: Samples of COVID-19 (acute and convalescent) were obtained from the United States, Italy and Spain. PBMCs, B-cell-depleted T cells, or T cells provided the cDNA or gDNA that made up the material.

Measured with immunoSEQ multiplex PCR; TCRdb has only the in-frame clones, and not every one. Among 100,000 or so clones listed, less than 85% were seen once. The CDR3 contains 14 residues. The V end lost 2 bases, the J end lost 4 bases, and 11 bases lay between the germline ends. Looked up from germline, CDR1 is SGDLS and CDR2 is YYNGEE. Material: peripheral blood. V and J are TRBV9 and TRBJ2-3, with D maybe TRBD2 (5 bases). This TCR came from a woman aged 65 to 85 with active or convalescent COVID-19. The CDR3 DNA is TGTGCCAGCAGCGTCCGGACTTCCCCAGATACGCAGTATTTT. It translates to CASSVRTSPDTQYF.